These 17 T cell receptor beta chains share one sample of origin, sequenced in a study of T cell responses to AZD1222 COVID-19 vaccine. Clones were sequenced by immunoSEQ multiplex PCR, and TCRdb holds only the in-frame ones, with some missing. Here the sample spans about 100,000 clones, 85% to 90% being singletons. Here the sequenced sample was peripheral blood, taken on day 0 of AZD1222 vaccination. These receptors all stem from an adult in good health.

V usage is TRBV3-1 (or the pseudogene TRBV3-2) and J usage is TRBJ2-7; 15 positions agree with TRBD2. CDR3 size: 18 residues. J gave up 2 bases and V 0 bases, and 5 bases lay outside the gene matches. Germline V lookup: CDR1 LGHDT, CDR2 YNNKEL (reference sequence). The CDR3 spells CASSQDGLAGGTTYEQYF. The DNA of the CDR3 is TGTGCCAGCAGCCAAGACGGACTAGCGGGGGGGACAACCTACGAGCAGTACTTC.

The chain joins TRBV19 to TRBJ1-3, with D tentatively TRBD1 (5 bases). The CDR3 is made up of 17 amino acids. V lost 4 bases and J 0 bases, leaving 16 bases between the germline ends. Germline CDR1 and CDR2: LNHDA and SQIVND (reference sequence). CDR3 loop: CASSTITGGISGNTIYF. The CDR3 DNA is TGTGCCAGTAGTACGATCACAGGTGGGATCTCTGGAAACACCATATATTTT.

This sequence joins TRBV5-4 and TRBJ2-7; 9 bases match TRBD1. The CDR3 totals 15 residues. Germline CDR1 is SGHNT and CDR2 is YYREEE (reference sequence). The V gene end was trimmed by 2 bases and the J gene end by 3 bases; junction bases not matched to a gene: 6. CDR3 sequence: CASSFAPGQGYEQYF. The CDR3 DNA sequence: TGTGCCAGCAGCTTTGCCCCGGGACAGGGCTACGAGCAGTACTTC.

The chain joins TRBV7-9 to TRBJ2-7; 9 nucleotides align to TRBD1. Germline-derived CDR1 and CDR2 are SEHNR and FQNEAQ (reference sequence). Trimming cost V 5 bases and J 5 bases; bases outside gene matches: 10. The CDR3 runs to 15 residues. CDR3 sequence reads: CASSTRTGEGHEQYF. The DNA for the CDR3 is TGTGCCAGCAGCACCCGGACAGGGGAAGGGCACGAGCAGTACTTC.

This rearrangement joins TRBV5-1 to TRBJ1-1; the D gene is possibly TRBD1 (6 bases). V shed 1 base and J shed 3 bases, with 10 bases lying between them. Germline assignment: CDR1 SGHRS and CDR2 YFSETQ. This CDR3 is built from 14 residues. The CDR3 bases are TGCGCCAGCAGCTTGTTGGGGGCGGACACTGAAGCTTTCTTT. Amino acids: CASSLLGADTEAFF.

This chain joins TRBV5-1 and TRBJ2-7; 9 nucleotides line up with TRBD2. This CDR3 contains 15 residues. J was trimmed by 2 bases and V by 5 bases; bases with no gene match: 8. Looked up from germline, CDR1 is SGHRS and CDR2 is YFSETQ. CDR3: CASSLSGGITYEQYF. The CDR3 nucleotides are TGCGCCAGCAGTTTGAGCGGGGGGATCACCTACGAGCAGTACTTC.

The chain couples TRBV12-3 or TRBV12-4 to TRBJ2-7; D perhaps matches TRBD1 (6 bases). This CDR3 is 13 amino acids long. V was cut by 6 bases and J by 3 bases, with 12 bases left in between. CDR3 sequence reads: CASRTTGFYEQYF. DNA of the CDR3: TGTGCCAGCAGGACGACAGGATTCTACGAGCAGTACTTC.

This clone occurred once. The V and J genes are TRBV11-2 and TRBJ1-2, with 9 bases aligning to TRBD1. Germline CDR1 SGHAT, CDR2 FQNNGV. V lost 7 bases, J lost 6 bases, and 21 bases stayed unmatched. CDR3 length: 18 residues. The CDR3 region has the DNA TGTGCCAGCAACAGGGGGCAGAATCTTTTCCCGAGACGGGATGGCTACACCTTC. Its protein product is CASNRGQNLFPRRDGYTF. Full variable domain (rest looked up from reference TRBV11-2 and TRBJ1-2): EAGVAQSPRYKIIEKRQSVAFWCNPISGHATLYWYQQILGQGPKLLIQFQNNGVVDDSQLPKDRFSAERLKGVDSTLKIQPAKLEDSAVYLCASNRGQNLFPRRDGYTFGSGTRLTVV.

The CDR3 DNA reads as TGCGCCAGCAGCTATAGCGGGAGCTACCCCGAGCAGTACTTC. Amino acid sequence: CASSYSGSYPEQYF. J is TRBJ2-7 and V is TRBV5-1, with 9 bases lining up with TRBD2. Germline V gene sequence: CDR1 SGHRS, CDR2 YFSETQ. This CDR3 has 14 amino acids. Trimming cost V 3 bases and J 6 bases; bases outside gene matches: 7.

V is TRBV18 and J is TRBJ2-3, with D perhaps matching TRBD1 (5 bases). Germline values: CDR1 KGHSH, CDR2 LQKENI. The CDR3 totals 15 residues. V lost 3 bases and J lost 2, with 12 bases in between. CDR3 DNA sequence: TGTGCCAGCTCACCTGGGGCAGGATCCACAGATACGCAGTATTTT. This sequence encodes CASSPGAGSTDTQYF.

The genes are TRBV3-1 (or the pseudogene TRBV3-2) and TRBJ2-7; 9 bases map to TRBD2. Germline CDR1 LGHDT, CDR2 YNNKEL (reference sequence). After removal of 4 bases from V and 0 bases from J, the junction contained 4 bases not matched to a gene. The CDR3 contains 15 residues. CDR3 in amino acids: CASSPARGGSYEQYF. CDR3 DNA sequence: TGTGCCAGCAGCCCGGCGCGGGGGGGCTCCTACGAGCAGTACTTC.

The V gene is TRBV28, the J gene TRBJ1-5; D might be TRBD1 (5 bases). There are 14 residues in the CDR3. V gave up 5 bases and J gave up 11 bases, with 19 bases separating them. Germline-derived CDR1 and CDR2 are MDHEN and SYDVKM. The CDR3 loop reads CASSPGAGEETQHF. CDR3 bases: TGTGCCAGCAGTCCCGGGGCGGGGGAGGAGACCCAGCATTTT.

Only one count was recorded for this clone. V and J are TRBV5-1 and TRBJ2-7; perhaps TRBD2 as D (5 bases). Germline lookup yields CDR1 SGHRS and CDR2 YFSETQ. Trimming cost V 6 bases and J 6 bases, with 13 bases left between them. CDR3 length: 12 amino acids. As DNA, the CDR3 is TGCGCCAGCACGGACTTATGGACCGAGCAGTACTTC. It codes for CASTDLWTEQYF.

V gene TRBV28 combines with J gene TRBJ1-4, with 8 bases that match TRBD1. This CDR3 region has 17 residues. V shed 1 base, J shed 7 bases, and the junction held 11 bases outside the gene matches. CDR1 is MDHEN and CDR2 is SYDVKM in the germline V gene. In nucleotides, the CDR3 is TGTGCCAGCAGTTTATACTTGGGGACAGGCGGCTCTGAAAAACTGTTTTTT. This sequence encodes CASSLYLGTGGSEKLFF.

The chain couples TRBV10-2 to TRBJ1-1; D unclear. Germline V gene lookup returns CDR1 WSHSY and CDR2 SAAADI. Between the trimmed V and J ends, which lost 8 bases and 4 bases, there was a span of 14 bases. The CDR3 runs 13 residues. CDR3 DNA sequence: TGCGCCAGCGAGACCCCCTGGAGCACTGAAGCTTTCTTT. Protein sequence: CASETPWSTEAFF.

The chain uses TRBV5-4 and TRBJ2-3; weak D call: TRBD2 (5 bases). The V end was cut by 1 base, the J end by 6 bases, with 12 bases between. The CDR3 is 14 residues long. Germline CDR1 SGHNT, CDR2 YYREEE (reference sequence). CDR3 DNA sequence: TGTGCCAGCAGCTTGTTGCTGGCGGGCGATACGCAGTATTTT. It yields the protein CASSLLLAGDTQYF. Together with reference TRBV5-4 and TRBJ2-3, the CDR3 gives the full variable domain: ETGVTQSPTHLIKTRGQQVTLRCSSQSGHNTVSWYQQALGQGPQFIFQYYREEENGRGNFPPRFSGLQFPNYSSELNVNALELDDSALYLCASSLLLAGDTQYFGPGTRLTVL.

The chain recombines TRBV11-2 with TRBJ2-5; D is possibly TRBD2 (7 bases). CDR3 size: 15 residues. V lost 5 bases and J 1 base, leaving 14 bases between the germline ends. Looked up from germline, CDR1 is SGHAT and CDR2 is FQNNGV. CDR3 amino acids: CASSLGRGAQETQYF. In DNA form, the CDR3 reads TGTGCCAGCAGCCTAGGGAGGGGGGCCCAAGAGACCCAGTACTTC.